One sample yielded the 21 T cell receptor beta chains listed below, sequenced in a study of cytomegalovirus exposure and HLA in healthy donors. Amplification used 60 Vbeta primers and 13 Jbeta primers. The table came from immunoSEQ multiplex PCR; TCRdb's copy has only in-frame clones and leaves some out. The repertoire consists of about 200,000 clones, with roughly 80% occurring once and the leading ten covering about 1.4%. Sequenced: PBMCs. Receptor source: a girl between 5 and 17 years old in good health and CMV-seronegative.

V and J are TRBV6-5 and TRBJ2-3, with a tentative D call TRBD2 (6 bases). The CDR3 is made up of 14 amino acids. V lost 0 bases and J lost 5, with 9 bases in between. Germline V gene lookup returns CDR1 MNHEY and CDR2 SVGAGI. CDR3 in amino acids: CASSYSGRKDTQYF. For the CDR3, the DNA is TGTGCCAGCAGTTACTCCGGGAGAAAAGATACGCAGTATTTT.

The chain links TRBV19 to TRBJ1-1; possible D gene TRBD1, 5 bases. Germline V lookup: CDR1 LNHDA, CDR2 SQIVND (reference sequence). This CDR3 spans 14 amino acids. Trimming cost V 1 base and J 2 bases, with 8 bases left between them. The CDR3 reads CASSIGGGNTEAFF. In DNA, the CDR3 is TGTGCCAGTAGTATAGGGGGGGGTAACACTGAAGCTTTCTTT.

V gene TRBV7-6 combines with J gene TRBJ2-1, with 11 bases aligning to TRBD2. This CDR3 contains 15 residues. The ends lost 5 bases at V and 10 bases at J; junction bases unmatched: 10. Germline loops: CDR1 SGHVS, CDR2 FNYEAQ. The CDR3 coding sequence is TGTGCCAGCAGCCGCACTAGCGGGAGAGGGGGCGAGCAGTTCTTC. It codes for CASSRTSGRGGEQFF.

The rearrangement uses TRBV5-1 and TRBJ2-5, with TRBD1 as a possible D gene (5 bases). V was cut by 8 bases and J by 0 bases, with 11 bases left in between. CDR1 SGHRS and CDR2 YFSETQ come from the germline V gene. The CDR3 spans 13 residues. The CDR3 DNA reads TGCGCCAGGGGGCTACAGTACCAAGAGACCCAGTACTTC. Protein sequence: CARGLQYQETQYF. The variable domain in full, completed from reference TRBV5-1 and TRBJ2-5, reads KAGVTQTPRYLIKTRGQQVTLSCSPISGHRSVSWYQQTPGQGLQFLFEYFSETQRNKGNFPGRFSGRQFSNSRSEMNVSTLELGDSALYLCARGLQYQETQYFGPGTRLLVL.

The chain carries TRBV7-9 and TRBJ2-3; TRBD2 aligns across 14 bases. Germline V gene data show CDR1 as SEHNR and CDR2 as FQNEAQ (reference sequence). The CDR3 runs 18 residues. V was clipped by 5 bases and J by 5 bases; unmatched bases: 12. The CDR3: CASSKRTSGRPVGDTQYF. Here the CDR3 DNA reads TGTGCCAGCAGCAAACGGACTAGCGGGAGGCCGGTGGGAGATACGCAGTATTTT.

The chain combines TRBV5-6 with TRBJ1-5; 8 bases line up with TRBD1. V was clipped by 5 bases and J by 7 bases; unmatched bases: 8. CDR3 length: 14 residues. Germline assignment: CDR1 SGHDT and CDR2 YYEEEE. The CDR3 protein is CASSPQGAGQPQHF. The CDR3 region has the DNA TGTGCCAGCAGTCCCCAGGGGGCTGGGCAGCCCCAGCATTTT.

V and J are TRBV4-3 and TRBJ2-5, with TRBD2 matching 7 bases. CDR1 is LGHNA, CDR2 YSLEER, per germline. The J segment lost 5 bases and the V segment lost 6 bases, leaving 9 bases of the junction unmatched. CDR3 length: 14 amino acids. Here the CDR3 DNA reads TGCGCCAGCAGTCCAGGACTAGGGTGGGAGACCCAGTACTTC. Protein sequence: CASSPGLGWETQYF.

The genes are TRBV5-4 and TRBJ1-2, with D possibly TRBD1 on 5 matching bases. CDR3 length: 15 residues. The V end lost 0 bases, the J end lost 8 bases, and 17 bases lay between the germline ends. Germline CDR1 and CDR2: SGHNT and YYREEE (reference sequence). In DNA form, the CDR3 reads TGTGCCAGCAGCTTGGGACGGGCGGGGCAAATGGGCTACACCTTC. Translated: CASSLGRAGQMGYTF.

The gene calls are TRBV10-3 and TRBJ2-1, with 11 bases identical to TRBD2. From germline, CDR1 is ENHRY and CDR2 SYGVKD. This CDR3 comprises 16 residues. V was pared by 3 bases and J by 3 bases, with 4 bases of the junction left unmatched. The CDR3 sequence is CAISEQGLAVYNEQFF. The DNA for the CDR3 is TGTGCCATCAGTGAACAGGGACTAGCGGTCTACAATGAGCAGTTCTTC.

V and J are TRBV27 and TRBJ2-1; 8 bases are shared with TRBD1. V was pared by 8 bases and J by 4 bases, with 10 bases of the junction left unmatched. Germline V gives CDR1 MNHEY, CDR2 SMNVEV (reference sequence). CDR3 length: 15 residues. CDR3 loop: CASGKTTGAYNEQFF. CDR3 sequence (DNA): TGTGCCAGCGGAAAAACGACAGGGGCATACAATGAGCAGTTCTTC.

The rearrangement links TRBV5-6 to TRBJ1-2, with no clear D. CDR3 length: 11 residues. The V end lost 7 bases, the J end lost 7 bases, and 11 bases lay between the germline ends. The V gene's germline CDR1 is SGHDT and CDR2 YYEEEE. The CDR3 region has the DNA TGTGCCAGCCGCCTTTTGAGTGGCTACACCTTC. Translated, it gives CASRLLSGYTF.

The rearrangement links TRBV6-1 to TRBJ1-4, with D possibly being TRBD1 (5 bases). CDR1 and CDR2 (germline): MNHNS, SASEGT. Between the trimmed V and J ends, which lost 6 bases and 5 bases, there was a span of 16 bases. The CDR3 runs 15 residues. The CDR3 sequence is CASRAPGGVNEKLFF. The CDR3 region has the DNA TGTGCCAGCAGGGCCCCTGGAGGGGTGAATGAAAAACTGTTTTTT.

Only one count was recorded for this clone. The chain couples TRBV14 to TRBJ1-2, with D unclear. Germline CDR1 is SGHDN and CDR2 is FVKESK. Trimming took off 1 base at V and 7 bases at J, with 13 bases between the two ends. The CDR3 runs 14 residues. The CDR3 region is CASSQVPTYGGYTF. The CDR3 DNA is TGTGCCAGCAGCCAAGTACCAACTTATGGTGGCTACACCTTC.

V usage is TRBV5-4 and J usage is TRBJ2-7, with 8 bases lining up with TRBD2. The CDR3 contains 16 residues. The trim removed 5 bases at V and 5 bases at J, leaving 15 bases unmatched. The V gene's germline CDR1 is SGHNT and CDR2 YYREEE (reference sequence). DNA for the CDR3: TGTGCCAGCAGTTCTCAGCCGGGACTAGGCTTAGACGAGCAGTACTTC. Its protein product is CASSSQPGLGLDEQYF. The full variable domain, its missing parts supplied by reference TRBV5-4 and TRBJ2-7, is ETGVTQSPTHLIKTRGQQVTLRCSSQSGHNTVSWYQQALGQGPQFIFQYYREEENGRGNFPPRFSGLQFPNYSSELNVNALELDDSALYLCASSSQPGLGLDEQYFGPGTRLTVT.

CDR3 sequence (DNA): TGTGCCTGGAGGGGCTGGGACTCTTCGGCTGGGGCCAACGTCCTGACTTTC. Amino acids: CAWRGWDSSAGANVLTF. The chain links TRBV30 to TRBJ2-6, with D possibly being TRBD2 (6 bases). The germline CDR1 and CDR2 sequences are GTSNPN and SVGIG (reference sequence). This CDR3 has 17 residues. The V end was cut by 3 bases, the J end by 2 bases, with 17 bases between.

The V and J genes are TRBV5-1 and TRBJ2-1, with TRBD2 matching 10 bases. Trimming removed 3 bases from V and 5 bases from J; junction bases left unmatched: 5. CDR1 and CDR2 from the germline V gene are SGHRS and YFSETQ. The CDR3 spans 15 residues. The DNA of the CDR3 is TGCGCCAGCAGCTGGGGACTAGCGTTCAACAATGAGCAGTTCTTC. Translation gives CASSWGLAFNNEQFF.

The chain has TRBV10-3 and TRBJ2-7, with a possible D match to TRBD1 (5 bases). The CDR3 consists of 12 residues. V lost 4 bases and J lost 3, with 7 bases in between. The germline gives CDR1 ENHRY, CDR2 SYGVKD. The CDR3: CAISVGVYEQYF. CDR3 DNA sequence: TGTGCCATCAGTGTAGGGGTCTACGAGCAGTACTTC.

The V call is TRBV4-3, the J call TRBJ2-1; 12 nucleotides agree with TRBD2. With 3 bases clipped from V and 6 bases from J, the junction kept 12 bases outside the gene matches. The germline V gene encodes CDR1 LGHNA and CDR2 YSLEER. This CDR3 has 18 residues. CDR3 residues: CASSQYPLAGGLINEQFF. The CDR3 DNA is TGCGCCAGCAGCCAGTACCCTCTAGCGGGGGGGTTAATCAATGAGCAGTTCTTC.

CDR3 sequence reads: CSGGADTYEQYF. In nucleotides, the CDR3 is TGCAGCGGCGGGGCCGACACCTACGAGCAGTACTTC. The genes are TRBV29-1 and TRBJ2-7; D might be TRBD2 (6 bases). Trimming took off 7 bases at V and 2 bases at J, with 12 bases between the two ends. In germline, CDR1 is SQVTM, CDR2 ANQGSEA. This CDR3 comprises 12 residues.

The CDR3 region is CASSVIVGQGYTF. The CDR3 DNA reads as TGTGCCAGCAGTGTAATCGTGGGGCAAGGCTACACCTTC. This chain connects TRBV2 to TRBJ1-2, with D maybe TRBD1 (5 bases). The CDR3 is 13 amino acids. CDR1 is SNHLY and CDR2 is FYNNEI in the germline V gene. Trimming removed 4 bases from V and 8 bases from J, with 14 bases in between.

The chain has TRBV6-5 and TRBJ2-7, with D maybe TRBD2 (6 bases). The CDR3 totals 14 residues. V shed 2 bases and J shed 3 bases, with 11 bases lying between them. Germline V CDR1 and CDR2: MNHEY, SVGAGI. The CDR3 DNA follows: TGTGCCAGCAGTTACGCTAGCGACCTCTACGAGCAGTACTTC. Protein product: CASSYASDLYEQYF.